These 11 T cell receptor beta chains came from one sample sequenced in a study of control samples from healthy donors and cancer patients (dated by TCRdb to 2019 to 2021). Libraries were built with the immunoSEQ multiplex PCR assay. Entries here come from immuneACCESS through TCRdb and include only in-frame sequences with V and J called. Some clones fail to appear in such tables; in the studies checked, an unresolved V gene covers under half of the shortfall, and the cause of the remainder is unknown. The sample data list over 150,000 clones, and roughly 94% of these were observed just once. 1.2% to 1.5% of the sample rests with the top ten. The sample was blood. These receptors were obtained from a woman aged 18-29 years in good health.

This rearrangement joins TRBV6-6 to TRBJ1-1, with D possibly TRBD1 on 5 matching bases. V gave up 6 bases and J gave up 2 bases, with 16 bases separating them. From germline, CDR1 is MNHNY and CDR2 SVGAGI (reference sequence). This CDR3 has 15 residues. The CDR3 DNA is TGTGCCAGCAGAACGCCCCAGGGTACAAACACTGAAGCTTTCTTT. It specifies CASRTPQGTNTEAFF.

The V gene is TRBV25-1, the J gene TRBJ2-7; possibly TRBD1 for D (5 bases). The germline V gene encodes CDR1 MGHDK and CDR2 SYGVNS. V lost 2 bases, J lost 1 base, and 15 bases lay in between. The CDR3 length is 16 residues. The CDR3 DNA reads as TGTGCCAGCAGTGAACATTTCCAGGGTGGGTCCTACGAGCAGTACTTC. This gives the protein CASSEHFQGGSYEQYF.

The chain carries TRBV3-1 (or the pseudogene TRBV3-2) and TRBJ2-7; 8 bases are a match to TRBD2. Germline V gene lookup returns CDR1 LGHDT and CDR2 YNNKEL (reference sequence). V dropped 1 base and J dropped 1; count of bases not matched to a gene: 6. The CDR3 is made up of 16 amino acids. The CDR3 DNA reads as TGTGCCAGCAGCCAAGGACTGACGGGAGGGTCCTACGAGCAGTACTTC. Amino acids: CASSQGLTGGSYEQYF.

The chain joins TRBV6-5 to TRBJ1-2, with a weak D call TRBD1 (5 bases). Looked up from germline, CDR1 is MNHEY and CDR2 is SVGAGI. The CDR3 consists of 15 residues. The ends were cut back, 7 bases at V and 0 bases at J, with 15 bases in the middle. This chain's CDR3 is CASTFRRGANYGYTF. The CDR3 region has the DNA TGTGCCAGCACATTTAGACGGGGGGCTAACTATGGCTACACCTTC.

The sample holds one count of this clone. Compared with germline, one end of the junction differs, possibly owing to a read error. Within the sample, other DNA sequences also encode this same CDR3. The chain couples TRBV3-1 (or the pseudogene TRBV3-2) to TRBJ1-1; D is perhaps TRBD1 (5 bases). CDR1 LGHDT and CDR2 YNNKEL come from the germline V gene (reference sequence). CDR3 size: 16 residues. CDR3 sequence (DNA): TGTGCCAGCAGTCAAGAGGAGGGGCGTGGGCACACTGAAGCTTTCTTT. Translating it yields CASSQEEGRGHTEAFF.

The chain joins TRBV5-6 to TRBJ2-1, with D tentatively TRBD2 (5 bases). The germline CDR1 and CDR2 sequences are SGHDT and YYEEEE. The CDR3 sequence is 16 residues long. V lost 0 bases to trimming and J lost 2 bases, with 12 bases between them. The CDR3 is CASSLAAGGPYNEQFF. The CDR3 bases are TGTGCCAGCAGCTTGGCCGCGGGTGGCCCCTACAATGAGCAGTTCTTC. The whole variable domain, remainder taken from reference TRBV5-6 and TRBJ2-1, is DAGVTQSPTHLIKTRGQQVTLRCSPKSGHDTVSWYQQALGQGPQFIFQYYEEEERQRGNFPDRFSGHQFPNYSSELNVNALLLGDSALYLCASSLAAGGPYNEQFFGPGTRLTVL.

This chain uses TRBV11-3 with TRBJ2-1; 7 bases line up with TRBD2. The CDR3 has 16 residues. Germline trimming cut 5 bases from V and 4 bases from J; bases unmatched to any gene: 11. CDR1 SGHNT and CDR2 YENEEA come from the germline V gene. CDR3 sequence (DNA): TGTGCCAGCAGCCTCAGACTAGCACGGGTTTACAATGAGCAGTTCTTC. Translating it yields CASSLRLARVYNEQFF.

The chain uses TRBV11-2 and TRBJ2-2, with D possibly matching TRBD1 (5 bases). V lost 2 bases, J lost 4 bases, and 5 bases lay in between. There are 13 residues in the CDR3. Germline CDR1 is SGHAT and CDR2 is FQNNGV. The CDR3 DNA follows: TGTGCCAGCAGCTTAAGGGGCACCGGGGAGCTGTTTTTT. Its translation is CASSLRGTGELFF.

The count of this clone is one. This chain uses TRBV9 with TRBJ2-1, with 8 positions matching TRBD2. CDR1 SGDLS and CDR2 YYNGEE come from the germline V gene. The V and J ends lost 3 bases and 6 bases, in that order; junction bases with no gene match: 14. The CDR3 sequence is 17 residues long. In DNA, the CDR3 is TGTGCCAGCAGCGGGGGGTTTGCGGGAGGCCCCCCCAATGAGCAGTTCTTC. It encodes CASSGGFAGGPPNEQFF. The full variable domain, in which reference TRBV9 and TRBJ2-1 provide the parts outside the CDR3, is DSGVTQTPKHLITATGQRVTLRCSPRSGDLSVYWYQQSLDQGLQFLIQYYNGEERAKGNILERFSAQQFPDLHSELNLSSLELGDSALYFCASSGGFAGGPPNEQFFGPGTRLTVL.

The chain links TRBV5-6 to TRBJ2-2; no reliable D call. The CDR3 is 14 amino acids. From germline, CDR1 is SGHDT and CDR2 YYEEEE. Trimming removed 1 base at V and 4 bases at J, with 8 bases between. The CDR3 sequence is CASSLNTATGELFF. The CDR3 nucleotides read TGTGCCAGCAGCTTGAATACAGCCACCGGGGAGCTGTTTTTT. Supplemented by reference TRBV5-6 and TRBJ2-2, the full variable domain reads DAGVTQSPTHLIKTRGQQVTLRCSPKSGHDTVSWYQQALGQGPQFIFQYYEEEERQRGNFPDRFSGHQFPNYSSELNVNALLLGDSALYLCASSLNTATGELFFGEGSRLTVL.

This chain links TRBV6-1 with TRBJ1-5; D remains unclear. This CDR3 region has 14 residues. Trimming removed 10 bases at V and 4 bases at J, with 17 bases between. Germline loops: CDR1 MNHNS, CDR2 SASEGT. The CDR3 nucleotides are TGTGCCACCTTGAAGGGTATAGGGAATCAGCCCCAGCATTTT. It encodes CATLKGIGNQPQHF.